This note documents a single TCR beta chain sequence. Its antigen is still unknown. No base quality information exists; no much larger clone differs at one position. Sequenced on an Illumina NovaSeq 6000. TCRalpha and TCRbeta cDNA libraries were constructed by 5'RACE with constant-segment primers, with sample barcodes and unique molecular identifiers being introduced. Trizol reagent was used to extract RNA from every sample. The libraries were amplified in two PCR steps, and the second step added a second sample barcode and Illumina TruSeq adapters. Sequencing of libraries was performed on an Illumina NovaSeq with 2 x 150 bp paired-end reads. On the study's bioinformatics: Reads were demultiplexed and collapsed into UMI-guided consensus sequences with migec v1.2.7. Using mixcr v2.1.11, UMI consensuses were aligned to TRA and TRB V and J templates and then assembled into clonotypes. A clonotype was counted as expanded or contracted only when both edgeR and NoisET called the clonotype significant, with the noise models trained on biological replicates. For edgeR calls, a false discovery rate-adjusted p below 0.01 and a log2 fold-change threshold of 1 were applied. As an exploratory analysis of dynamics, max-normalized trajectories of the 1000 most abundant clonotypes were examined by PCA with hierarchical clustering. Separately sequenced CD4+ and CD8+ repertoires were used to assign the CD4 or CD8 phenotype of responding clones. TCRdb applied fastp at Q25 and MiXCR to the public reads, then kept only in-frame beta chains. Entries that share a CDR3 protein sequence are merged under the most common genes and DNA. TCRdb assigned the V and J calls; the authors' analysis was not used. Present in this sample are some 210,000 distinct CDR3 sequences, approximately 30% of which were seen just once. In total, the top ten clones hold over 10% of the sample.

The data stem from a study of T-cell memory formation after mild COVID-19 (dated by TCRdb to 2020 to 2023). General notes on the study: TCR sequence clusters from the two donors were largely donor specific. Longitudinal TCRalpha and TCRbeta repertoire sequencing tracked T-cell clones expanding and contracting after mild COVID-19 in a couple of donors. Two young, previously healthy adult volunteers made up the cohort, one male and one female.

PBMCs were isolated by Ficoll-Paque density gradient centrifugation. Study-level results and caveats: Clones that contracted from day 15 to 85 showed balanced CD4/CD8 phenotypes, whereas a second wave of clones that expanded from day 15 to 37 leaned towards CD4+. Contracting CD4+ clones were found mainly in CM and EM memory subsets, while CD8+ clones were enriched in EMRA. Some responding clones were found in pre-infection memory, which suggests that pre-existing cross-reactive memory T cells took part in the SARS-CoV-2 response. The study covered only a couple of mild cases, and larger cohorts including severe cases with pre-infection samples were considered necessary. SARS-CoV-2 specificity was not confirmed for the second-wave clones peaking on day 37.

The sequence derives from an adult woman who had mild COVID-19 (a few samples of this study predate the infection). The sample titles of this study are shuffled in the database, so cell type and time point are left out; the donor was told from shared clones. Sequencing input: PBMCs or a T cell subset sorted from them (not recorded which).

For the CDR3, the sequence is CASSPDRGSGTEAFF. The sequenced DNA: TGTGCCAGCAGCCCGGATAGGGGATCGGGCACTGAAGCTTTCTTT. The chain links TRBV3-1 with TRBJ1-1; a tentative D match to TRBD1 spans 5 bases. Trimming removed 4 bases from V and 4 bases from J, leaving 16 bases between the germline ends. CDR1 and CDR2 were assigned from the germline V gene (reference sequence) as LGHDT and YNNKEL. The CDR3 holds 15 amino acids from the cysteine to the phenylalanine. This entry keeps only the CDR3 DNA: 45 bases, framed from base 1. Extended through the reference TRBV3-1 and TRBJ1-1 proteins, this CDR3 yields the full variable domain: DTAVSQTPKYLVTQMGNDKSIKCEQNLGHDTMYWYKQDSKKFLKIMFSYNNKELIINETVPNRFSPKSPDKAHLNLHINSLELGDSAVYFCASSPDRGSGTEAFFGQGTRLTVV.